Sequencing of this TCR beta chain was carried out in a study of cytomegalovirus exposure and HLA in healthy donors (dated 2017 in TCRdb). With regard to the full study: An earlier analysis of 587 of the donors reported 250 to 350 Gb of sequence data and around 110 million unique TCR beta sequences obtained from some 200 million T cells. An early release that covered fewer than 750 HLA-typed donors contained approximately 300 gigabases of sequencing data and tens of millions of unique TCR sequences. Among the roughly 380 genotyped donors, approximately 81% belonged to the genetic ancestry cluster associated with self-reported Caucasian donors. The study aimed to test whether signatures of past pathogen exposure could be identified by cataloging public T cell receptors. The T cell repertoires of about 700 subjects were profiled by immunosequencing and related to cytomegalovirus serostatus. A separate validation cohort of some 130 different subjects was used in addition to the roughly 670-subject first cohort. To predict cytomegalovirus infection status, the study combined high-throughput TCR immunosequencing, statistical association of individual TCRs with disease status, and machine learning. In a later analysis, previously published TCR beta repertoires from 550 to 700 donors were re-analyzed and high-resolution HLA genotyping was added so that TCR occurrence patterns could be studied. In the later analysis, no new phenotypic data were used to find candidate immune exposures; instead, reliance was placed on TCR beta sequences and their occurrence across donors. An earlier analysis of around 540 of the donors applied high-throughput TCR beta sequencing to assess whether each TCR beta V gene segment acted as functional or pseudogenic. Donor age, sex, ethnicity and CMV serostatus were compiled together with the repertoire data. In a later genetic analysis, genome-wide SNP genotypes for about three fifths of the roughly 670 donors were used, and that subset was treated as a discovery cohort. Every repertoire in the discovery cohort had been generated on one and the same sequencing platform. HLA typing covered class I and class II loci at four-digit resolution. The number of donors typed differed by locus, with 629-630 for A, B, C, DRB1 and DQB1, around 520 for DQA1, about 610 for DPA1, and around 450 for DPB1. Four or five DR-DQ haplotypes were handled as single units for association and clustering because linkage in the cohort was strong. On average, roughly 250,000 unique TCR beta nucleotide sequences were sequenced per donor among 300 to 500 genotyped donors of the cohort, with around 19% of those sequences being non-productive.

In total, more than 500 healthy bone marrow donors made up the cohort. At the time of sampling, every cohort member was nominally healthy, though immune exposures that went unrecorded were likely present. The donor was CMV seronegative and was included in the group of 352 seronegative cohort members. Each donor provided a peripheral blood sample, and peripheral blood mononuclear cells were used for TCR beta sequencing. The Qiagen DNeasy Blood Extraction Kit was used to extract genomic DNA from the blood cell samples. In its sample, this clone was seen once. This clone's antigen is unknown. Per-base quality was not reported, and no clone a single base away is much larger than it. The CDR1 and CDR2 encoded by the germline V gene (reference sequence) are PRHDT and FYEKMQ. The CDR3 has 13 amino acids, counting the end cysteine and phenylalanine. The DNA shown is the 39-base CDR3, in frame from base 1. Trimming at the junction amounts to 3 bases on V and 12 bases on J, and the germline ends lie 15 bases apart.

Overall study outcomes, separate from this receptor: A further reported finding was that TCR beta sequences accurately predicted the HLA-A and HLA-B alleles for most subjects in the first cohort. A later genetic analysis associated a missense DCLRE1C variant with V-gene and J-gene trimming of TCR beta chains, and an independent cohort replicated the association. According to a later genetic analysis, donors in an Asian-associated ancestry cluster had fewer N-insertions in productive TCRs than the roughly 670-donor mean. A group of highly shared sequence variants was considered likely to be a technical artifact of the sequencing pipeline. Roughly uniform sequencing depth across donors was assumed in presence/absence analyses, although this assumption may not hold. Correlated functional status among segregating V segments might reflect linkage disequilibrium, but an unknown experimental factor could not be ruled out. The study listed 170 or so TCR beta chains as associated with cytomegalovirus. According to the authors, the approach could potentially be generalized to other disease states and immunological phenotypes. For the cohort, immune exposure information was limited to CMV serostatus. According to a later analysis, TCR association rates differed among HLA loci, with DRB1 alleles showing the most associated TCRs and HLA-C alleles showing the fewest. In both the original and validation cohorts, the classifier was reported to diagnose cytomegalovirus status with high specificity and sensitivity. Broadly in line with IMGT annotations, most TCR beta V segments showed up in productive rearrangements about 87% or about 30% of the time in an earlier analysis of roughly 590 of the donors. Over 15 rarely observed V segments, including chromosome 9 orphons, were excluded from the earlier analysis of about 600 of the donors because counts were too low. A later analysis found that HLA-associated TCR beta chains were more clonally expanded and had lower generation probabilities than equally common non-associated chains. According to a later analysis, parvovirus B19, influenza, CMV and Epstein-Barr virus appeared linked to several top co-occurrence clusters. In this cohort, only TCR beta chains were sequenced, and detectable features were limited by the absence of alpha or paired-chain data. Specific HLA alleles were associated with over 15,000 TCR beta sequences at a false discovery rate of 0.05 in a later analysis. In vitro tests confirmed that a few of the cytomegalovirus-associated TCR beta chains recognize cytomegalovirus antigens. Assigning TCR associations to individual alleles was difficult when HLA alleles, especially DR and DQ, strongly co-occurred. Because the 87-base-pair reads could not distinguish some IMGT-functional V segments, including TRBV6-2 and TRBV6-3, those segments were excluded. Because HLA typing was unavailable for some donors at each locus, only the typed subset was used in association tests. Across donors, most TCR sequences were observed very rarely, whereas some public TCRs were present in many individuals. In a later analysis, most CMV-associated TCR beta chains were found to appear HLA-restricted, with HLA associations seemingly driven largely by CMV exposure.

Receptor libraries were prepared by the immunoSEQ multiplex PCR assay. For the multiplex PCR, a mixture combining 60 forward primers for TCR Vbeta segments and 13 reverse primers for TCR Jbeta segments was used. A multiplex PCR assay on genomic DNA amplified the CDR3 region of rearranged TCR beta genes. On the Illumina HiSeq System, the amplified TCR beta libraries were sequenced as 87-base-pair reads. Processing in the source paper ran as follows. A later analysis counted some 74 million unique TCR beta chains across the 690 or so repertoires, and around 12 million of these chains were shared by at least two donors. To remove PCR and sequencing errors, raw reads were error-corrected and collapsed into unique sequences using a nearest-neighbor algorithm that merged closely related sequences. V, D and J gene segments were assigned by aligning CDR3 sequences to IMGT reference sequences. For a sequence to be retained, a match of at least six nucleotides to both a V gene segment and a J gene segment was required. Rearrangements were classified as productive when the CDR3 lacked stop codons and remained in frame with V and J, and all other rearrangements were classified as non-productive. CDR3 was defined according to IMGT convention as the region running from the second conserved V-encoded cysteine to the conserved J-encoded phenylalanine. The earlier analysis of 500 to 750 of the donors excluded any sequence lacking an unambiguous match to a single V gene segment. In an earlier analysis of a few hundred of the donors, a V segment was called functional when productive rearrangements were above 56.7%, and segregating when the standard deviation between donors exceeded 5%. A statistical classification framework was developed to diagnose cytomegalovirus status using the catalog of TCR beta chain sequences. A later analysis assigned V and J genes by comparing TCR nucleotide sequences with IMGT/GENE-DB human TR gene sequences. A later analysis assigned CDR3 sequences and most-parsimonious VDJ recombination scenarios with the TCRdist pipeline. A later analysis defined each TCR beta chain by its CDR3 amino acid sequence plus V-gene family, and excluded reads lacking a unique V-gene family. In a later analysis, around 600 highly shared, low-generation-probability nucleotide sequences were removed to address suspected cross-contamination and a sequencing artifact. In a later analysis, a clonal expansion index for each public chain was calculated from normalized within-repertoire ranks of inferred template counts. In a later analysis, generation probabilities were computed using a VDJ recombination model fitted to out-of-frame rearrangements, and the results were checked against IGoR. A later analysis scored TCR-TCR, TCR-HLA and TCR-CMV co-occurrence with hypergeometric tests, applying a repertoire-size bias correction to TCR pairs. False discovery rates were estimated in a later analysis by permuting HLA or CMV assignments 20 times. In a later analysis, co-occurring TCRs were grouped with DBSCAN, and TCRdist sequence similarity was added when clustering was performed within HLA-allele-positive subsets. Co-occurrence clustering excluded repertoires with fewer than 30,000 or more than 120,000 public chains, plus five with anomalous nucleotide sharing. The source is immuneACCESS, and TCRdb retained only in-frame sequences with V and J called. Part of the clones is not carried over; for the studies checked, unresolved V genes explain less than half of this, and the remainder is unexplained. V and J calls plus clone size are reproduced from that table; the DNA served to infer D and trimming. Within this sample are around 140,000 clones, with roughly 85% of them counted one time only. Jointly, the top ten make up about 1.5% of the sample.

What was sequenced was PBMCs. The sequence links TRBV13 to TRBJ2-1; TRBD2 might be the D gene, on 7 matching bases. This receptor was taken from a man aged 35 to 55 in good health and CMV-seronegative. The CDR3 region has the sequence CASSLGGAPLQFF. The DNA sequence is TGTGCCAGCAGCTTGGGGGGGGCTCCTTTGCAGTTCTTC. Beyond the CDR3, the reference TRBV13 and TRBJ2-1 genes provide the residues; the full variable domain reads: AAGVIQSPRHLIKEKRETATLKCYPIPRHDTVYWYQQGPGQDPQFLISFYEKMQSDKGSIPDRFSAQQFSDYHSELNMSSLELGDSALYFCASSLGGAPLQFFGPGTRLTVL.